This T cell receptor (beta chain) was identified in a study of T cell repertoires in cytomegalovirus infection. Whole-study context: Matching HLA type and CMV infection were both indicated by public TCR beta signatures.

Germline V gene sequence: CDR1 SGHAT, CDR2 FQNNGV. Trimming took 5 bases from V and 0 from J, leaving 9 bases between them. The CDR3 extends over 14 amino acids. TCRdb re-analysed the reads in MiXCR, keeping a single row per CDR3 protein. Of about 360,000 distinct CDR3 sequences in the sample, 15% to 20% were seen once. Study-wide results and limits: Within the response measured ex vivo, HLA-C-restricted CMV-specific TCR beta clonotypes were dominant.

This clonotype has only a few counts. Its target is unknown. Sequences were obtained from PBMCs. This chain connects TRBV11-2 to TRBJ2-3; D is ambiguous. The sequence derives from a human donor in good health (CMV status not recorded). Some clones in this sample may be carry-over from other donors' samples. CDR3 bases: TGTGCCAGCAGCCCTCGCGCTAGCACAGATACGCAGTATTTT. Translated, it gives CASSPRASTDTQYF.